Presented here are 20 T cell receptor beta chains from one specimen sequenced in a study of OX40 agonist ivuxolimab in advanced cancers. Profiled with immunoSEQ multiplex PCR; TCRdb holds only in-frame clones, not every one. The table has roughly 92,000 clones, around nine tenths seen once; the top ten hold under 0.95%. This specimen consisted of CD4+ or CD8+ T cells sorted from blood, obtained in a trial of the OX40 agonist ivuxolimab. The receptors were gathered from an adult with an advanced solid tumor such as melanoma, head and neck, liver or kidney cancer.

This clone was seen just once. V gene TRBV19 combines with J gene TRBJ2-2; TRBD1 or TRBD2 may be the D gene (5 bases each). V lost 2 bases and J lost 5, with 18 bases in between. Germline CDR1 reads LNHDA; CDR2 reads SQIVND (reference sequence). This CDR3 is 17 amino acids long. The CDR3 sequence is CASSIPGPFEFTGELFF. In DNA form, the CDR3 reads TGTGCCAGTAGTATACCGGGACCATTTGAATTTACCGGGGAGCTGTTTTTT.

DNA of the CDR3: TGTGCCAGCAGCGTAGATGTGGGAACCTATGGCTACACCTTC. Translated: CASSVDVGTYGYTF. The chain is built from TRBV9 and TRBJ1-2, with D hard to call. This CDR3 comprises 14 residues. The germline CDR1 and CDR2 sequences are SGDLS and YYNGEE. V gave up 0 bases and J gave up 4 bases, with 10 bases separating them.

The J gene is TRBJ2-1, the V gene TRBV5-5, with 8 bases fitting TRBD1. This CDR3 is 14 amino acids long. Germline lookup yields CDR1 SGHKS and CDR2 YYEKEE (reference sequence). V lost 6 bases to trimming and J lost 4 bases; unmatched junction nucleotides: 6. This CDR3 is CASTRTGQYNEQFF. CDR3 DNA: TGTGCCAGCACTCGGACAGGGCAATACAATGAGCAGTTCTTC.

This chain uses TRBV6-6 with TRBJ2-3; D unresolved. Germline V gene sequence: CDR1 MNHNY, CDR2 SVGAGI (reference sequence). The V and J ends lost 9 bases and 3 bases respectively, with 19 bases between them. The CDR3 sequence is 15 residues long. The CDR3 bases are TGTGCCAGTAAAAAGATATTGTCCCTAACAGATACGCAGTATTTT. It translates to CASKKILSLTDTQYF.

V and J are TRBV9 and TRBJ2-5; the D gene is possibly TRBD1 (6 bases). Trimming took off 1 base at V and 5 bases at J, with 12 bases between the two ends. The CDR3 spans 14 residues. CDR1 is SGDLS, CDR2 YYNGEE, per germline. CDR3 residues: CASSVQGKEETQYF. CDR3 DNA: TGTGCCAGCAGCGTACAGGGGAAGGAGGAGACCCAGTACTTC.

The chain employs TRBV19 and TRBJ2-7, with D tentatively TRBD1 (6 bases). V was trimmed by 3 bases and J by 4 bases, leaving 16 bases between them. This CDR3 spans 15 amino acids. Germline CDR1 and CDR2: LNHDA and SQIVND (reference sequence). CDR3 in DNA: TGTGCCAGTAGTATGAGGGGGTACGGCCTTTACGAGCAGTACTTC. Translated, it gives CASSMRGYGLYEQYF.

The V and J genes are TRBV21-1 and TRBJ1-1; whether TRBD1, the table's D call, matches the DNA was not checked. TRBV21-1 is reported as a pseudogene. This CDR3 is 16 amino acids long. CDR3 protein: CASSARQVFMNTEAFF. DNA for the CDR3: TGTGCCAGCAGCGCCCGACAGGTTTTTATGAACACTGAAGCTTTCTTT.

J is TRBJ1-2 and V is TRBV28, with a possible D match to TRBD1 (5 bases). This CDR3 spans 17 amino acids. The germline CDR1 and CDR2 sequences are MDHEN and SYDVKM. The germline V and J ends were trimmed by 5 bases and 2 bases, with 21 bases remaining between them. CDR3 sequence: CASSRDPVGGMNYGYTF. The CDR3 region has the DNA TGTGCCAGCAGTCGTGACCCAGTTGGGGGGATGAACTATGGCTACACCTTC.

The chain is built from TRBV9 and TRBJ2-7; TRBD2 might be the D (5 bases). Trimming stripped 4 bases from V and 0 bases from J, with 11 bases between. The CDR3 contains 14 residues. Germline CDR1 reads SGDLS; CDR2 reads YYNGEE. This CDR3 is CASSQAARSYEQYF. In nucleotides, the CDR3 is TGTGCCAGCAGCCAAGCGGCCCGCTCCTACGAGCAGTACTTC.

V usage is TRBV7-2 and J usage is TRBJ2-5; D may be TRBD2 (5 bases). Trimming cost V 1 base and J 2 bases, with 11 bases left between them. From germline, CDR1 is SGHTA and CDR2 FQGNSA. The CDR3 extends over 15 amino acids. CDR3 nucleotides: TGTGCCAGCAGCTTAGTCCAGCGGCGGCAAGAGACCCAGTACTTC. Protein: CASSLVQRRQETQYF.

The chain recombines TRBV4-2 with TRBJ1-2; D possibly corresponds to TRBD1 (5 bases). The length of the CDR3 is 13 residues. Germline V lookup: CDR1 LGHNA, CDR2 YNFKEQ. V lost 4 bases to trimming and J lost 8 bases, with 14 bases between them. The CDR3 DNA follows: TGTGCCAGCAGCCGTGCGGGACGCCTAGGCTACACCTTC. Protein sequence: CASSRAGRLGYTF.

The CDR3 DNA reads as TGTGCCATCACTACCGGGACAGGGTCCTACGAGCAGTACTTC. As protein: CAITTGTGSYEQYF. The chain employs TRBV10-3 and TRBJ2-7; 9 nucleotides agree with TRBD1. CDR1 is ENHRY and CDR2 is SYGVKD in the germline V gene. Trimming cost V 7 bases and J 1 base; bases outside gene matches: 5. This CDR3 region has 14 residues.

The sample holds one count of this clone. This chain uses TRBV6-5 with TRBJ2-7; D is unresolved. The CDR3 extends over 14 amino acids. V lost 2 bases, J lost 1 base, and 9 bases lay in between. CDR1 is MNHEY, CDR2 SVGAGI, per germline. The CDR3 sequence is CASSYPPLSYEQYF. In DNA, the CDR3 is TGTGCCAGCAGTTACCCACCATTATCCTACGAGCAGTACTTC.

The chain uses TRBV29-1 and TRBJ2-7; TRBD2 might be the D (7 bases). The V gene's germline CDR1 is SQVTM and CDR2 ANQGSEA. V lost 0 bases, J lost 4 bases, and 19 bases lay in between. CDR3 length: 16 residues. The CDR3 spells CSVEDRKGGVEYEQYF. CDR3 nucleotide sequence: TGCAGCGTTGAAGATCGAAAAGGGGGGGTGGAGTACGAGCAGTACTTC.

The chain uses TRBV5-4 and TRBJ1-2, with D unclear. Looked up from germline, CDR1 is SGHNT and CDR2 is YYREEE (reference sequence). The CDR3 covers 19 residues. V was cut by 0 bases and J by 0 bases, with 21 bases left in between. In DNA, the CDR3 is TGTGCCAGCAGCTTGGGATCCGGGTTACGAGGATATACTAACTATGGCTACACCTTC. Translating gives CASSLGSGLRGYTNYGYTF.

The chain uses TRBV7-8 and TRBJ1-3; 8 bases fit TRBD1. Germline assignment: CDR1 SGHVS and CDR2 FQNEAQ. The CDR3 consists of 17 residues. Trimming removed 2 bases from V and 4 bases from J; junction bases left unmatched: 10. CDR3 protein: CASSLRFQGAGGNTIYF. For the CDR3, the DNA is TGTGCCAGCAGCTTACGGTTTCAGGGGGCTGGAGGAAACACCATATATTTT.

The V and J genes are TRBV19 and TRBJ2-5; 14 positions match TRBD2. CDR3 size: 16 residues. V lost 5 bases and J lost 2; bases outside the gene matches: 4. The germline V gene encodes CDR1 LNHDA and CDR2 SQIVND (reference sequence). In DNA form, the CDR3 reads TGTGCCAGTAGTCAGACTAGCGGGAGGGGTCAAGAGACCCAGTACTTC. Amino acids: CASSQTSGRGQETQYF.

The V call is TRBV25-1, the J call TRBJ2-2; D unresolved. Trimming stripped 3 bases from V and 5 bases from J, with 7 bases between. The CDR3 totals 13 residues. Per the germline V gene, CDR1 is MGHDK and CDR2 is SYGVNS. The CDR3: CASSEGYTGELFF. The CDR3 bases are TGTGCCAGCAGTGAGGGCTATACCGGGGAGCTGTTTTTT.

Remarks on this clone: A junction boundary mismatches the germline segment, possibly from a read error. This chain uses TRBV7-7 with TRBJ2-2; D is perhaps TRBD2 (5 bases). Germline loops: CDR1 SSHAT, CDR2 FNYEAQ (reference sequence). The CDR3 totals 14 residues. CDR3 amino acids: CASSWGESPGELFF. In DNA, the CDR3 is TGTGCTAGCAGCTGGGGAGAATCCCCCGGGGAGCTGTTTTTT. Full variable domain (remainder filled in from reference TRBV7-7 and TRBJ2-2): GAGVSQSPRYKVTKRGQDVTLRCDPISSHATLYWYQQALGQGPEFLTYFNYEAQPDKSGLPSDRFSAERPEGSISTLTIQRTEQRDSAMYRCASSWGESPGELFFGEGSRLTVL.

V is TRBV6-6 and J is TRBJ2-1; D tentatively fits TRBD1 or TRBD2 (5 bases each). The germline V and J ends were trimmed by 1 base and 5 bases, with 9 bases remaining between them. Germline lookup yields CDR1 MNHNY and CDR2 SVGAGI (reference sequence). This CDR3 has 14 amino acids. In DNA form, the CDR3 reads TGTGCCAGCAGTTACTGGGACGTCGACAATGAGCAGTTCTTC. Translated: CASSYWDVDNEQFF.